A single sample gave rise to the 20 T cell receptor beta chains below, sequenced in a study of regulatory T cells in long-lasting Graves disease. Indicated time point: newly diagnosed GD, antithyroid drugs for less than 3 months. Making the TCR library involved RNA that had been extracted from PBMCs. Relying on iRepertoire HTBI primers and Arm-PCR of CDR3 regions, the team built TCR beta libraries. TCRdb independently ran MiXCR on the multiplex PCR reads; one entry per CDR3 protein. The table lists about 530,000 distinct CDR3 sequences, 15% to 20% of them singletons. The data were also submitted as part of a second study, on T cells in Graves' hyperthyroidism and ophthalmopathy.

The sequences come from peripheral blood mononuclear cells (PBMCs), collected at new diagnosis, from a patient treated with antithyroid drugs. The receptor set was obtained from a woman between 40 and 65 years old with Graves disease.

Many counts were recorded for this clonotype. As DNA, the CDR3 is TGTGCCAGCAGCTTGTGGACTACTTCGGAAGGGGTGGAGACCCAGTACTTC. It translates to CASSLWTTSEGVETQYF. The chain is built from TRBV11-2 and TRBJ2-5; D perhaps matches TRBD2 (6 bases). Germline V gene data show CDR1 as SGHAT and CDR2 as FQNNGV. The CDR3 spans 17 residues. V dropped 3 bases and J dropped 5 bases, with 22 bases sitting between them.

This clonotype showed up many times. This rearrangement joins TRBV3-1 to TRBJ1-4, with 8 positions matching TRBD1. Looked up from germline, CDR1 is LGHDT and CDR2 is YNNKEL (reference sequence). The CDR3 loop spans 14 amino acids. V lost 6 bases and J lost 2; bases outside the gene matches: 2. Written as DNA, the CDR3 is TGTGCCAGCAGTCGACAGGGGACTAATGAAAAACTGTTTTTT. Encoded protein: CASSRQGTNEKLFF.

A few counts support this clonotype. The rearrangement joins TRBV6-1 to TRBJ1-3; TRBD1 aligns across 7 bases. With V trimmed by 6 bases and J by 4 bases, 6 bases remained unmatched. CDR1 and CDR2 from the germline V gene are MNHNS and SASEGT. There are 14 residues in the CDR3. The CDR3 sequence is CASRTQGVGNTIYF. In DNA, the CDR3 is TGTGCCAGCAGAACTCAGGGGGTCGGAAACACCATATATTTT.

This clonotype showed up many times. This chain uses TRBV2 with TRBJ1-2, with a tentative D call TRBD1 (6 bases). Germline CDR1 and CDR2: SNHLY and FYNNEI. V lost 5 bases and J lost 0, with 19 bases in between. The CDR3 is 17 residues long. The CDR3 DNA sequence: TGTGCCAGCAGTCTAATTTTCGGGGGGGCGGCTAACTATGGCTACACCTTC. Translated: CASSLIFGGAANYGYTF.

V usage is TRBV19 and J usage is TRBJ1-1, with D perhaps TRBD1 (6 bases). Germline loops: CDR1 LNHDA, CDR2 SQIVND (reference sequence). V lost 7 bases, J lost 0 bases, and 15 bases lay in between. This CDR3 spans 15 amino acids. CDR3 nucleotides: TGTGCCAGTATGCGACAGGCGACGTTGAACACTGAAGCTTTCTTT. It codes for CASMRQATLNTEAFF.

The rearrangement joins TRBV29-1 to TRBJ2-1; either TRBD1 or TRBD2 may supply D (5 bases each). The CDR3 has 15 residues. The V gene lost 3 bases and the J gene lost 5 bases, with 17 bases spanning the gap. The germline gives CDR1 SQVTM, CDR2 ANQGSEA. DNA for the CDR3: TGCAGCGTTGACGGGACCTCATCCCCCCACAATGAGCAGTTCTTC. This translates into CSVDGTSSPHNEQFF.

The V call is TRBV5-1, the J call TRBJ2-2; D possibly uses TRBD1 or TRBD2 (5 bases each). CDR3 length: 17 amino acids. Trimming cost V 3 bases and J 7 bases, with 22 bases left between them. Germline loops: CDR1 SGHRS, CDR2 YFSETQ. The CDR3 DNA sequence: TGCGCCAGCAGCTCACAACTGTCCCGGGACGTGTGCGGGGAGCTGTTTTTT. Translating gives CASSSQLSRDVCGELFF.

The chain joins TRBV20-1 to TRBJ2-7; maybe TRBD1 (6 bases). Trimming removed 4 bases at V and 2 bases at J, with 9 bases between. CDR1 is DFQATT, CDR2 SNEGSKA, per germline (reference sequence). The CDR3 covers 12 residues. CDR3 in DNA: TGCAGTGCTATTCGACAGGCCTACGAGCAGTACTTC. Translation gives CSAIRQAYEQYF.

Many counts were recorded for this clonotype. This chain connects TRBV29-1 to TRBJ1-1; D might be TRBD1 (5 bases). Germline V gene sequence: CDR1 SQVTM, CDR2 ANQGSEA. CDR3 length equals 14 residues. V lost 4 bases to trimming and J lost 2 bases, with 14 bases between them. CDR3 residues: CSVGRGATNTEAFF. CDR3 DNA: TGCAGCGTTGGAAGGGGCGCCACCAACACTGAAGCTTTCTTT.

This clonotype has only a few counts. V and J are TRBV29-1 and TRBJ1-2; D call uncertain. Germline CDR1 SQVTM, CDR2 ANQGSEA. V was clipped by 0 bases and J by 4 bases, with 12 bases between them. The CDR3 is made up of 14 amino acids. As DNA, the CDR3 is TGCAGCGTTGAAGATTTGAGTGCGCTCTATGGCTACACCTTC. Amino acid sequence: CSVEDLSALYGYTF.

The chain is built from TRBV5-5 and TRBJ1-1; TRBD1 agrees at 12 bases. The CDR3 is made up of 16 amino acids. The germline V gene has CDR1 SGHKS and CDR2 YYEKEE (reference sequence). The junction had 13 bases not matched to a gene; V was cut back by 4 bases and J by 9 bases. CDR3 coding DNA: TGTGCCAGCAGCCATGGGACAGGGGGCAGGTCAACCAAAGCTTTCTTT. Translated, it gives CASSHGTGGRSTKAFF.

The table lists this clonotype with many counts. The chain recombines TRBV11-1 with TRBJ2-5; TRBD1 matches at 9 bases. CDR3 length equals 16 residues. The V and J ends lost 5 bases and 3 bases, in that order; junction bases with no gene match: 10. CDR1 is SGHAT, CDR2 FQDESV, per germline (reference sequence). The CDR3 region is CASSLRRDREKETQYF. In nucleotides, the CDR3 is TGTGCCAGCAGCCTGCGCCGGGACAGGGAAAAAGAGACCCAGTACTTC. The whole variable domain, remainder taken from reference TRBV11-1 and TRBJ2-5, is EAEVAQSPRYKITEKSQAVAFWCDPISGHATLYWYRQILGQGPELLVQFQDESVVDDSQLPKDRFSAERLKGVDSTLKIQPAELGDSAMYLCASSLRRDREKETQYFGPGTRLLVL.

This clonotype was detected only a few times. The chain has TRBV5-1 and TRBJ2-7, with 7 positions matching TRBD1. The CDR3 consists of 15 residues. The germline V gene has CDR1 SGHRS and CDR2 YFSETQ. V gave up 2 bases and J gave up 7 bases; unmatched junction bases: 12. The CDR3 region is CASSLEGQTFDEQYF. DNA for the CDR3: TGCGCCAGCAGCTTAGAGGGACAGACGTTTGATGAGCAGTACTTC.

The chain recombines TRBV12-3 or TRBV12-4 with TRBJ2-2; tentatively, D is TRBD1 (7 bases). Trimming took 8 bases from V and 4 from J, leaving 14 bases between them. The CDR3 covers 14 residues. The CDR3 reads CASSGAGGTGELFF. CDR3 DNA sequence: TGTGCCAGCTCGGGGGCAGGGGGCACCGGGGAGCTGTTTTTT.

This clonotype showed up just a few times. The gene calls are TRBV27 and TRBJ2-1; 9 nucleotides align to TRBD1. This CDR3 is 16 amino acids long. Germline CDR1 and CDR2: MNHEY and SMNVEV (reference sequence). V was pared by 3 bases and J by 3 bases, with 6 bases of the junction left unmatched. As DNA, the CDR3 is TGTGCCAGCAGTTTTGAAGGGACAGGGAACTACAATGAGCAGTTCTTC. Protein: CASSFEGTGNYNEQFF.

This clonotype was seen a handful of times. The chain has TRBV5-5 and TRBJ1-6, with 7 bases matching TRBD1. With V trimmed by 3 bases and J by 3 bases, 6 bases remained unmatched. CDR3 length: 16 residues. CDR1 and CDR2 (germline): SGHKS, YYEKEE (reference sequence). CDR3 nucleotide sequence: TGTGCCAGCAGCTCTTACTCAGGGGGCTATAATTCACCCCTCCACTTT. This gives the protein CASSSYSGGYNSPLHF.

In its sample, this clonotype was seen many times. The rearrangement uses TRBV6-2 or TRBV6-3 and TRBJ2-7; no clear D gene. The germline CDR1 and CDR2 sequences are MNHEY and SVGEGT. V lost 5 bases and J 3 bases, leaving 14 bases between the germline ends. The CDR3 totals 14 residues. The CDR3 spells CASSEFAIGYEQYF. The DNA of the CDR3 is TGTGCCAGCAGTGAATTCGCGATAGGCTACGAGCAGTACTTC.

The V gene is TRBV6-1, the J gene TRBJ2-5; 13 bases fit TRBD2. Germline V gene data show CDR1 as MNHNS and CDR2 as SASEGT. The V gene end was trimmed by 5 bases and the J gene end by 4 bases; junction bases not matched to a gene: 7. The CDR3 spans 16 residues. CDR3 amino acids: CASSRTSGGGGETQYF. The CDR3 coding sequence is TGTGCCAGCAGTAGGACTAGCGGGGGCGGGGGAGAGACCCAGTACTTC.

The table lists this clonotype with many counts. The chain recombines TRBV2 with TRBJ2-3; 9 bases line up with TRBD2. V was pared by 2 bases and J by 5 bases, with 11 bases of the junction left unmatched. CDR1 is SNHLY, CDR2 FYNNEI, per germline. The CDR3 is made up of 17 amino acids. The CDR3 reads CASSERPRGGAGDTQYF. Written as DNA, the CDR3 is TGTGCCAGCAGTGAACGGCCCCGCGGGGGGGCGGGAGATACGCAGTATTTT. The variable domain in full, with the rest retrieved from reference TRBV2 and TRBJ2-3, is EPEVTQTPSHQVTQMGQEVILRCVPISNHLYFYWYRQILGQKVEFLVSFYNNEISEKSEIFDDQFSVERPDGSNFTLKIRSTKLEDSAMYFCASSERPRGGAGDTQYFGPGTRLTVL.

As concerns this clonotype: A much larger clone lies one base from this, so it may be a read error. This sequence joins TRBV2 and TRBJ1-3; D gene unclear. The CDR3 covers 14 residues. Germline CDR1 reads SNHLY; CDR2 reads FYNNEI. The CDR3 loop reads CASSELTTGNTIHF. Here the CDR3 DNA reads TGTGCCAGCAGTGAACTTACAACCGGAAACACCATACATTTT.